This T cell receptor beta chain was identified during a study of T-cell reconstitution after alpha-beta-depleted transplantation in children. This CDR3 is 14 amino acids long. Germline CDR1 reads SGHDT; CDR2 reads YYEEEE. Unmatched junction bases numbered 2, after V lost 4 bases and J lost 4 bases. This clonotype was picked up a small number of times. Unique molecular identifiers were incorporated into the prepared TCRbeta library. From the PCR reads, TCRdb called clonotypes with MiXCR, one entry per CDR3 protein. Among roughly 500,000 distinct CDR3 sequences, 32% were seen once, and the ten largest hold approximately 2.3%.

The rearrangement uses TRBV5-6 and TRBJ1-5, with TRBD1 matching over 10 bases. The source of this sequence is a human donor who donated a stem cell graft to a child with aplastic anemia. The sequencing used PBMCs from the stem cell graft donor, collected from the stem cell graft. The CDR3 DNA is TGTGCCAGCAGCGGGGGACAGGGGAATCAGCCCCAGCATTTT. Translating it yields CASSGGQGNQPQHF. The full variable domain, its missing parts supplied by reference TRBV5-6 and TRBJ1-5, is DAGVTQSPTHLIKTRGQQVTLRCSPKSGHDTVSWYQQALGQGPQFIFQYYEEEERQRGNFPDRFSGHQFPNYSSELNVNALLLGDSALYLCASSGGQGNQPQHFGDGTRLSIL.